This record looks at one T cell receptor (beta chain) sequence and its context. No antigen is known for it. The sample originates from a study of T cell responses to AZD1222 COVID-19 vaccine. The study, taken as a whole, reports: The donor group comprised mostly white British people and more females; the analysis possibly underestimated clonal diversity.

Assay: immunoSEQ multiplex PCR; the TCRdb copy retains only in-frame clones and omits some. The table has 150,000 or so clones, less than 90% seen once; the top ten hold around 3%. CDR3 size: 11 residues. Between the trimmed V and J ends, which lost 4 bases and 3 bases, there was a span of 1 base. Looked up from germline, CDR1 is SEHNR and CDR2 is FQNEAQ (reference sequence). The specimen was peripheral blood, collected on day 0 of AZD1222 vaccination. This rearrangement joins TRBV7-9 to TRBJ2-1; D is unclear. This TCR was recovered from an adult in good health. In DNA, the CDR3 is TGTGCCAGCAGCTACTACAATGAGCAGTTCTTC. This translates into CASSYYNEQFF. The complete variable domain, with remaining parts taken from reference TRBV7-9 and TRBJ2-1, reads DTGVSQNPRHKITKRGQNVTFRCDPISEHNRLYWYRQTLGQGPEFLTYFQNEAQLEKSRLLSDRFSAERPKGSFSTLEIQRTEQGDSAMYLCASSYYNEQFFGPGTRLTVL.